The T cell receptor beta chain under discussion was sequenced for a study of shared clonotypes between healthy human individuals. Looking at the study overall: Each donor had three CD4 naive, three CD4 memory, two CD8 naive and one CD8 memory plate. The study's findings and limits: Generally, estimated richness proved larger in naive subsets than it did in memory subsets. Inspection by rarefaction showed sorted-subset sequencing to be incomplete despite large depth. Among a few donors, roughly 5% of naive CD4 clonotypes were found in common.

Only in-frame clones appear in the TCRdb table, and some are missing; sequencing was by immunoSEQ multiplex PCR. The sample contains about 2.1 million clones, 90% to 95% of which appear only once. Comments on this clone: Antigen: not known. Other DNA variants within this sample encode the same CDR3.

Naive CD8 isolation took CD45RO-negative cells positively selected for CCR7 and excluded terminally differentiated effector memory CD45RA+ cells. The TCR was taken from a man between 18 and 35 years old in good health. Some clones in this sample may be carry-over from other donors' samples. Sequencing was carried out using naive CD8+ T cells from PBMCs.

The CDR3: CASSLVQGGTEAFF. Written as DNA, the CDR3 is TGTGCCAGCAGCTTAGTACAGGGCGGCACTGAAGCTTTCTTT. V gene TRBV7-2 combines with J gene TRBJ1-1; D may be TRBD1 (6 bases). Germline V gives CDR1 SGHTA, CDR2 FQGNSA. V lost 1 base and J lost 4, with 10 bases in between. This CDR3 spans 14 amino acids.